Sequencing of this T cell receptor (beta chain) was carried out in a study of blood T cell repertoires in COVID-19. Study background: Both acute and convalescent COVID-19 samples were obtained from the United States, Italy and Spain. T cells, B-cell-depleted T cells, or PBMCs provided the cDNA or gDNA that served as material.

In the source study's methods: Reference gene primer amplification gave estimated nucleated cell counts. Data came from immunoSEQ multiplex PCR; TCRdb stores just in-frame clones and leaves some out. V, J and clone size were drawn from that table, and D and trimming were deduced from the DNA. Of approximately 230,000 clones detected, around nine tenths appear once; the ten largest clones hold approximately 3.3%. The ends were cut back, 6 bases at V and 5 bases at J, with 11 bases in the middle. The length of the CDR3 is 13 residues. CDR1 is LNHDA, CDR2 SQIVND, per germline (reference sequence). This clonotype originated in a man between 18 and 35 years old with active or convalescent COVID-19. This rearrangement joins TRBV19 to TRBJ2-1; unclear D gene. Material for sequencing was peripheral blood. CDR3 in amino acids: CASSGVRDNEQFF. The CDR3 DNA reads as TGTGCCAGTAGCGGCGTCCGGGACAATGAGCAGTTCTTC.